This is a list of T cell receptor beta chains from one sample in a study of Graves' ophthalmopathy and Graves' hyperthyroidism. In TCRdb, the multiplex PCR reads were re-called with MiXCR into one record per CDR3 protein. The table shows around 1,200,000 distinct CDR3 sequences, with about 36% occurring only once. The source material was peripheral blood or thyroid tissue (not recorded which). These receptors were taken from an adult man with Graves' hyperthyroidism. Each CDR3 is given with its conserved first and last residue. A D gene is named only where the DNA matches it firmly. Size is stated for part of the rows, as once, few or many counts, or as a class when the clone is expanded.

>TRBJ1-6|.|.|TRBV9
TGTGCCAGCACTAATCAGCCGGGAACCTCCTCCTATAATTCACCCCTCCACTTT
CASTNQPGTSSYNSPLHF
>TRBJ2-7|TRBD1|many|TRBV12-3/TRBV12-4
TGTGCCAGCAGTCGACAGGGGAGTTTGTACGAGCAGTACTTC
CASSRQGSLYEQYF
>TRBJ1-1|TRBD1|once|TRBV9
TGTGCCAGCAGCGGACGGGACAGCGTTACTGAAGCTTTCTTT
CASSGRDSVTEAFF
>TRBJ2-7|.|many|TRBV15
TGTGCCACCAGCAACAGGTTAACCTACGAGCAGTACTTC
CATSNRLTYEQYF
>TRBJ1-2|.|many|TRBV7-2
TGTGCCAGCAGCTTAGGTGGCAGGGACTATGGCTACACCTTC
CASSLGGRDYGYTF
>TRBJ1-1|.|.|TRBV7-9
TGCGCCAGCAGCTTGGGTGGGACCTTCGACGGTGAAGCTTTCTTT
CASSLGGTFDGEAFF
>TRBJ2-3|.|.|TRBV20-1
TGCAGTGCTGACCAGCGCCACCCCTCAGATACGCAGTATTTT
CSADQRHPSDTQYF
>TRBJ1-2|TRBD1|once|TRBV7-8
TGTGCCAGCAGCCCGGGACAGGGAAACCGATTGGATGGCTACACCTTC
CASSPGQGNRLDGYTF
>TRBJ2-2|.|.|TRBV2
TGTGCCAGCAGTGAGGTAGTAGGGACCGGGGAGCTGTTTTTT
CASSEVVGTGELFF
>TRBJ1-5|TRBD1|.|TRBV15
TGTGCCACCAGCCTCCGGACAGGGGGCCGACAGCCCCAGCATTTT
CATSLRTGGRQPQHF
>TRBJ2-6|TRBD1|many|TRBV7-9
TGTGCCAGCAGCATCACAGGGGGAGCTAAAGTAGCTGGGGCCAACGTCCTGACTTTC
CASSITGGAKVAGANVLTF
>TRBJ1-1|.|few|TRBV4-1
TGCGCCAGCAGCCATCCTAGGGACGGGAACACTGAAGCTTTCTTT
CASSHPRDGNTEAFF
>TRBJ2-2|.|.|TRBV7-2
TGCGCCAGCAGCCAAGACATAGTGGGCGGGGAGCTGTTTTTT
CASSQDIVGGELFF
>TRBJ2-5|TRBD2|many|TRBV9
TGTGCCAGCAGCGACACCGGGACTAGCGACGAGACCCAGTACTTC
CASSDTGTSDETQYF
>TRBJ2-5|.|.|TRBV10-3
TGTGCCATCAGTTATGGTCCTAGTGGAGGTTTTGTTTTGGAGACCCAGTACTTC
CAISYGPSGGFVLETQYF
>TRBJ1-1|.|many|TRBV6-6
TGTGCCAGCAGAGCATGGGAGAACACTGAAGCTTTCTTT
CASRAWENTEAFF
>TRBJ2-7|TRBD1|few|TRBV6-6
TGTGCCAGCAGTTACTCCGGGACAGGGTCCAACGAGCAGTACTTC
CASSYSGTGSNEQYF
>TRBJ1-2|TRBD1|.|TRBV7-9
TGTGCCAACAGCTTGGAGGCAGGGGGCGGTTCAGGCTACACCTTC
CANSLEAGGGSGYTF
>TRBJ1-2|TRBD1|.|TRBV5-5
TGTGCCAGCAGCTCGGGCGAGGGACAGTACTATGGCTACACCTTC
CASSSGEGQYYGYTF
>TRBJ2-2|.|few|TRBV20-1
TGCAGTGCTAGACAATTTGGGGTAGGGGGGAACACCGGGGAGCTGTTTTTT
CSARQFGVGGNTGELFF
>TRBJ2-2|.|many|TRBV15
TGTGCCACCAGCACTGTGGGGGAGCTGTTTTTT
CATSTVGELFF
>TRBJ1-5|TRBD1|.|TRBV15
TGTGCCACCAGCAGGCTAACAGGGACAGAGACCCAGCATTTT
CATSRLTGTETQHF
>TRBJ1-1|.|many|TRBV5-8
TGTGCCAGCAGCTTGGACACAAACGGAGGAGCTTTCTTT
CASSLDTNGGAFF
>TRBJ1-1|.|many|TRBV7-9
TGTGCCAGCAGCTTAGTAGCAGTTGACACTGAAGCTTTCTTT
CASSLVAVDTEAFF
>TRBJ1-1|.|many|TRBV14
TGTGCCAGCAGCCAGGGTGTTAACACTGAAGCTTTCTTT
CASSQGVNTEAFF
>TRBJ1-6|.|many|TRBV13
TGTGCCAGCAGCCCCCAGGGTTCACCCCTCCACTTT
CASSPQGSPLHF
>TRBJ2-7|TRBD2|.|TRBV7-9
TGTGCCAGCAGCCCATTACTAGCGGGAGGCAGCTACGAGCAGTACTTC
CASSPLLAGGSYEQYF
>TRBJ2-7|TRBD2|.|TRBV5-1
TGCGCCAGCAATCCCCTGGCGGGAGGAGGAGGAGAGCAGTACTTC
CASNPLAGGGGEQYF
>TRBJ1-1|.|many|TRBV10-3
TGTGCCATCAGTGCCGGGGACTTCCTCGGTGGCACTGAAGCTTTCTTT
CAISAGDFLGGTEAFF
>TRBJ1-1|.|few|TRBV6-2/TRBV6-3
TGTGCCAGCAGGGGACCGAATGAAGCTTTCTTT
CASRGPNEAFF
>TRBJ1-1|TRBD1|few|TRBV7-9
TGTGCCAGCAGCTTAGGGGGACAGGGGCGTGGGGTCACTGAAGCTTTCTTT
CASSLGGQGRGVTEAFF
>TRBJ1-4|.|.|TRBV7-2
TGTGCCAGCAGCTTAACTCGGCTGCGGGACGAAAAACTGTTTTTT
CASSLTRLRDEKLFF
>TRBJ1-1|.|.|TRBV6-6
TGTGCCAGCAGCCCTTCAGGGGTTGGAGCTGAAGCTTTCTTT
CASSPSGVGAEAFF
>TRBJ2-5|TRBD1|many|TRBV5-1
TGCGCCAGCAGAACAGGGGTGACCCAGTACTTC
CASRTGVTQYF
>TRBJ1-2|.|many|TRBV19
TGTGCCAGTAGTATAGAAGGCAGGGGAAATGGCTACACCTTC
CASSIEGRGNGYTF
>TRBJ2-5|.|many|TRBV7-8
TGTGCCAGCAGCCCCGCTGCAGAGACCCAGTACTTC
CASSPAAETQYF
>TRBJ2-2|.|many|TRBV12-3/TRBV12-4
TGTGCCAGCAGCCGTGACAGAAAGGCCGGGGAGCTGTTTTTT
CASSRDRKAGELFF
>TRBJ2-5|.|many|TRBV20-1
TGCAGTGCTAGAATGGGACAACAAGAGACCCAGTACTTC
CSARMGQQETQYF
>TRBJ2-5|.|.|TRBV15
TGTGCCACCAGCAGAGGCCAGCCAGACTGCAAGTACTTC
CATSRGQPDCKYF
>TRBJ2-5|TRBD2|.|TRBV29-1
TGCAGCGTTGAAGGACTAGCGGGGGAAGAGACCCAGTACTTC
CSVEGLAGEETQYF
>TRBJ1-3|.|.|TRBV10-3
TGTGCCAGCAGTTACAGCGATCACCCTGGAAACACCATATATTTT
CASSYSDHPGNTIYF
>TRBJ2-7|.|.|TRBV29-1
TGCAGCTACTCCGGGGCGTCCTACGAGCAGTACTTC
CSYSGASYEQYF
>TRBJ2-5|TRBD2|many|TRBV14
TGTGCCAGCAGCCAAGATCCGGGAGGGTTTAAGGACTTC
CASSQDPGGFKDF
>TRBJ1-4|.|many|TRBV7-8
TGTGCCAGCAGTTTCGTCCGGGACTCTACCTCGGGAGAAAAACTGTTTTTT
CASSFVRDSTSGEKLFF
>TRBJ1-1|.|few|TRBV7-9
TGTGCCAGCAGCTTACCCAGGACGGCGAACACTGAAGCTTTCTTT
CASSLPRTANTEAFF
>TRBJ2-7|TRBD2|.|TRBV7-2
TGTGCCAGCAGCCCGGAGCTACTAGCGGGAGGGGGCGAGCAGTACTTC
CASSPELLAGGGEQYF